One sample yielded the 14 T cell receptor beta chains listed below, sequenced in a study of regulatory T cells in long-lasting Graves disease. Time point described: persistent/refractory GD, antithyroid drugs over 5 years with positive TRAb. Scientists built the TCR library using RNA that was extracted from PBMCs. Investigators prepared the TCR beta libraries by applying iRepertoire HTBI primers and Arm-PCR of CDR3 regions. TCRdb processed the multiplex PCR reads anew with MiXCR; each CDR3 protein has one entry. The top ten hold around 20% of the sample, which has about 400,000 distinct CDR3 sequences, less than 25% seen once. Sequences were derived from peripheral blood mononuclear cells (PBMCs), sampled when the disease was refractory, from a patient treated with antithyroid drugs. The receptor set was obtained from a female donor with Graves disease.

This clonotype was observed many times. V and J are TRBV7-2 and TRBJ2-5; 7 nucleotides line up with TRBD1. Trimming at V came to 4 bases and at J to 5 bases, leaving 10 bases not matched to a gene. Germline loops: CDR1 SGHTA, CDR2 FQGNSA. This CDR3 spans 15 amino acids. The CDR3 reads CASSSSGQFIETQYF. In nucleotides, the CDR3 is TGTGCCAGCAGCTCCTCGGGACAGTTTATCGAGACCCAGTACTTC.

The chain uses TRBV11-2 and TRBJ2-5; possibly TRBD1 or TRBD2 for D (5 bases each). Germline V gene lookup returns CDR1 SGHAT and CDR2 FQNNGV. V lost 5 bases to trimming and J lost 9 bases, with 10 bases between them. This CDR3 has 11 amino acids. CDR3 sequence (DNA): TGTGCCAGCAGCCAATGGGGGTCCCAGTACTTC. This sequence encodes CASSQWGSQYF.

This clonotype was counted ten times or more. V and J are TRBV12-3 or TRBV12-4 and TRBJ1-6; no clear D gene. V shed 6 bases and J shed 6 bases, with 9 bases lying between them. The CDR3 covers 13 residues. This chain's CDR3 is CASRVDFNSPLHF. In nucleotides, the CDR3 is TGTGCCAGCAGGGTCGATTTTAATTCACCCCTCCACTTT.

This clonotype was recorded many times. J is TRBJ1-1 and V is TRBV29-1; D is perhaps TRBD1 (5 bases). CDR3 length: 14 residues. Germline loops: CDR1 SQVTM, CDR2 ANQGSEA. Trimming cost V 4 bases and J 0 bases, with 12 bases left between them. The CDR3: CSVGGAGVNTEAFF. The CDR3 nucleotides read TGCAGCGTTGGAGGGGCCGGGGTGAACACTGAAGCTTTCTTT.

The table lists this clonotype with many counts. This sequence joins TRBV20-1 and TRBJ1-2; D uncertain. From germline, CDR1 is DFQATT and CDR2 SNEGSKA (reference sequence). V dropped 3 bases and J dropped 0 bases, with 20 bases sitting between them. This CDR3 is 17 amino acids long. The CDR3 reads CSASALDLRNSNYGYTF. In DNA form, the CDR3 reads TGCAGTGCTAGCGCACTCGACCTCCGGAATTCTAACTATGGCTACACCTTC.

This sequence joins TRBV4-3 and TRBJ1-2, with TRBD1 matching over 8 bases. This CDR3 region has 14 residues. Germline CDR1 is LGHNA and CDR2 is YSLEER. The J segment lost 4 bases and the V segment lost 1 base, leaving 2 bases of the junction unmatched. As DNA, the CDR3 is TGCGCCAGCAGCCAAGTGGGGACAGGCTATGGCTACACCTTC. This codes for CASSQVGTGYGYTF.

This clonotype was counted at least ten times. The rearrangement links TRBV12-3 or TRBV12-4 to TRBJ1-5; perhaps TRBD1 as D (5 bases). Deletions cut 5 bases from V and 5 bases from J, with 10 bases between. CDR3 length equals 13 residues. The CDR3: CASSPGTDQPQHF. CDR3 DNA sequence: TGTGCCAGCAGTCCCGGGACTGATCAGCCCCAGCATTTT.

This clonotype occurred many times. The V call is TRBV20-1, the J call TRBJ1-6, with D unclear. Germline V gene lookup returns CDR1 DFQATT and CDR2 SNEGSKA (reference sequence). V lost 5 bases to trimming and J lost 9 bases, with 17 bases between them. The CDR3 length is 14 residues. The CDR3 sequence is CSAPMWADGSPLHF. The CDR3 coding sequence is TGCAGTGCTCCCATGTGGGCGGACGGTTCACCCCTCCACTTT.

Ten or more counts support this clonotype. The chain employs TRBV7-9 and TRBJ2-7, with 7 nucleotides matching TRBD1. CDR3 length: 16 residues. The germline CDR1 and CDR2 sequences are SEHNR and FQNEAQ (reference sequence). J was trimmed by 3 bases and V by 2 bases; bases with no gene match: 10. The CDR3 nucleotides are TGTGCCAGCAGCTTATTCTCGACAGGGAAGGGCTACGAGCAGTACTTC. Its protein product is CASSLFSTGKGYEQYF.

This clonotype has more than one count but fewer than ten. The genes are TRBV25-1 and TRBJ1-1; 8 bases fit TRBD1. The CDR3 is 13 residues long. J gave up 1 base and V 6 bases, and 1 base lay outside the gene matches. Germline assignment: CDR1 MGHDK and CDR2 SYGVNS. Here the CDR3 reads CASRDRGNTEAFF. For the CDR3, the DNA is TGTGCCAGCAGAGACAGGGGGAACACTGAAGCTTTCTTT. Full variable domain (missing parts from reference TRBV25-1 and TRBJ1-1): EADIYQTPRYLVIGTGKKITLECSQTMGHDKMYWYQQDPGMELHLIHYSYGVNSTEKGDLSSESTVSRIRTEHFPLTLESARPSHTSQYLCASRDRGNTEAFFGQGTRLTVV.

On this clonotype itself: This likely comes from a read error, as the CDR3 has no conserved phenylalanine or tryptophan at its end. The chain uses TRBV11-2 and TRBJ1-2; D is ambiguous. Germline loops: CDR1 SGHAT, CDR2 FQNNGV. With 4 bases removed from V and 0 bases from J, the gap between germline ends came to 6 bases. CDR3 length: 13 residues. The CDR3 bases are TGTGCCAGCAGCTATAGGACTAACTATGGCTACACCCTC. This codes for CASSYRTNYGYTL.

This clonotype was detected many times. The chain links TRBV6-1 to TRBJ1-5, with D perhaps matching TRBD1 (6 bases). V lost 7 bases and J lost 6, with 16 bases in between. CDR1 and CDR2 (germline): MNHNS, SASEGT. The CDR3 consists of 14 residues. CDR3 amino acids: CASNPIQGFQPQHF. The CDR3, as DNA: TGTGCCAGCAATCCAATACAGGGTTTTCAGCCCCAGCATTTT.

This clonotype appeared a single time. V and J are TRBV5-1 and TRBJ2-2; perhaps TRBD2 as D (5 bases). The CDR3 contains 14 residues. The germline gives CDR1 SGHRS, CDR2 YFSETQ. The V and J ends lost 2 bases and 7 bases respectively, with 12 bases between them. This CDR3 reads CASSFRELGGELFF. CDR3 nucleotide sequence: TGCGCCAGCAGCTTCCGGGAATTGGGCGGGGAGCTGTTTTTT.

The V call is TRBV6-1, the J call TRBJ1-2, with D hard to call. The CDR3 spans 13 residues. Germline V gene sequence: CDR1 MNHNS, CDR2 SASEGT. The ends were cut back, 6 bases at V and 4 bases at J, with 12 bases in the middle. The CDR3 DNA sequence: TGTGCCAGCAGCTTAAACACCCTCTATGGCTACACCTTC. Encoded protein: CASSLNTLYGYTF.